Following are 6 T cell receptor beta chains from one sample sequenced in a study of T cells in localized non-small cell lung cancer. Method: immunoSEQ multiplex PCR; TCRdb's copy keeps in-frame clones and lacks some. This sample has around 140,000 clones, with roughly 90% found just once. The sequences come from peripheral blood, collected before any cancer treatment. All receptors come from a female donor aged 60 or older with stage I lung adenocarcinoma.

For the CDR3, the DNA is TGCAGCGTTGGTCTAGTTGAAGAGACCCAGTACTTC. Translated: CSVGLVEETQYF. V is TRBV29-1 and J is TRBJ2-5; no clear D. Trimming cost V 4 bases and J 3 bases, with 9 bases left between them. From germline, CDR1 is SQVTM and CDR2 ANQGSEA. There are 12 residues in the CDR3.

The chain combines TRBV7-2 with TRBJ2-5, with 8 bases fitting TRBD1. Looked up from germline, CDR1 is SGHTA and CDR2 is FQGNSA. V gave up 0 bases and J gave up 5 bases; unmatched junction bases: 5. CDR3 length: 15 amino acids. The CDR3 loop is CASSLADRARETQYF. The CDR3 region has the DNA TGTGCCAGCAGCTTAGCGGACAGGGCTAGGGAGACCCAGTACTTC.

The V call is TRBV7-9, the J call TRBJ1-1; D is ambiguous. V dropped 1 base and J dropped 4 bases, with 7 bases sitting between them. The CDR3 sequence is 13 residues long. From germline, CDR1 is SEHNR and CDR2 FQNEAQ (reference sequence). The CDR3: CASSLVKGTEAFF. The CDR3 bases are TGTGCCAGCAGCTTAGTCAAGGGCACTGAAGCTTTCTTT.

CDR3 loop: CASTMGAGALGYTF. In nucleotides, the CDR3 is TGTGCCAGCACCATGGGGGCAGGGGCGTTGGGCTACACCTTC. This chain connects TRBV28 to TRBJ1-2; possibly TRBD1 for D (6 bases). CDR3 length: 14 residues. The germline gives CDR1 MDHEN, CDR2 SYDVKM. V lost 7 bases to trimming and J lost 8 bases, with 20 bases between them.

The table lists this clone with a count of one. This rearrangement joins TRBV7-2 to TRBJ2-7, with 9 nucleotides matching TRBD2. The CDR3 runs 15 residues. The V segment lost 4 bases and the J segment 3 bases; nucleotides outside the gene matches: 7. Germline CDR1 SGHTA, CDR2 FQGNSA. The CDR3 is CASSSGLARVYEQYF. The CDR3, as DNA: TGTGCCAGCAGCTCAGGACTAGCGCGAGTCTACGAGCAGTACTTC.

The chain employs TRBV28 and TRBJ2-1, with TRBD2 matching over 11 bases. This CDR3 is 16 amino acids long. The trim removed 2 bases at V and 8 bases at J, leaving 8 bases unmatched. Looked up from germline, CDR1 is MDHEN and CDR2 is SYDVKM. CDR3 region: CASSLRVAGGGDEQFF. CDR3 nucleotide sequence: TGTGCCAGCAGTTTAAGGGTAGCGGGAGGGGGCGATGAGCAGTTCTTC.